Following are 18 T cell receptor beta chains from one sample sequenced in a study of T-cell reconstitution after alpha-beta-depleted transplantation in children listed by TCRdb under 2016. What the research found in general, with its limitations: The frequencies of hyperexpanded clones fell over the following months, and after one year, T-cell counts and TCRbeta diversity were mostly attributed to newly produced T cells.

These receptors have no known antigen. What this sample's treatment or condition label stands for: allogeneic hematopoietic cell transplantation with graft depleted of TCRalphabeta T cells and CD19 B cells. Library method: PCR. Sequencing used an Illumina HiSeq 2500. To normalize quantification of the TCRbeta repertoire, the TCR libraries were built with molecular barcoding that relied on unique molecular identifiers. TCRdb ran its own pipeline on the public reads, namely fastp trimming at Q25 and MiXCR clone calling, and kept in-frame beta chains. Identical CDR3 proteins give one entry, which carries the most common genes and DNA. The sample yields some 300,000 distinct CDR3 sequences; roughly 7.8% were counted once. The ten largest clonotypes hold about 8.2% of the sample. This material consisted of peripheral blood, taken 360 days after TCRalphabeta/CD19-depleted stem cell transplant. The receptor set was obtained from a female patient between 2 and 15 years old who had a stem cell transplant for Fanconi anemia, so the T cells may come from the graft donor.

This clonotype has a count of ten or more. This chain uses TRBV10-3 with TRBJ2-1; 10 bases are shared with TRBD1. Trimming took 0 bases from V and 1 from J; bases not matched to a gene: 3. Germline CDR1 reads ENHRY; CDR2 reads SYGVKD. There are 17 residues in the CDR3. Here the CDR3 reads CAISESGQGVSYNEQFF. The CDR3 DNA follows: TGTGCCATCAGTGAGTCCGGACAGGGGGTATCCTACAATGAGCAGTTCTTC.

This clonotype was recorded at least ten times. The chain carries TRBV12-3 or TRBV12-4 and TRBJ1-1, with D unclear. The CDR3 is made up of 10 amino acids. V lost 6 bases and J lost 5, with 4 bases in between. CDR3 sequence: CASSLTEAFF. As DNA, the CDR3 is TGTGCCAGCAGCTTGACTGAAGCTTTCTTT.

This clonotype was counted at least ten times. The V call is TRBV27, the J call TRBJ1-1; TRBD1 matches 8 bases. The CDR3 is 13 amino acids. Per the germline V gene, CDR1 is MNHEY and CDR2 is SMNVEV (reference sequence). Unmatched junction bases numbered 4, after V lost 7 bases and J lost 3 bases. CDR3 loop: CASTKQGDTEAFF. CDR3 DNA: TGTGCCAGCACCAAACAGGGGGACACTGAAGCTTTCTTT.

In this sample, this clonotype turned up many times. The V gene is TRBV12-3 or TRBV12-4, the J gene TRBJ1-1, with D hard to call. This CDR3 has 14 residues. The germline V and J ends were trimmed by 2 bases and 1 base, with 8 bases remaining between them. The DNA of the CDR3 is TGTGCCAGCAGTTTAAGCTCAGGGAACACTGAAGCTTTCTTT. It yields the protein CASSLSSGNTEAFF.

This clonotype was counted at least ten times. This chain links TRBV7-3 with TRBJ2-1; D is perhaps TRBD1 or TRBD2 (5 bases each). CDR3 length: 15 amino acids. CDR1 and CDR2 (germline): SGHTA, FQGTGA. Trimming removed 5 bases from V and 1 base from J, with 12 bases in between. The CDR3 DNA reads TGTGCCAGCAGCCAGTCGGGGCCGTCCTACAATGAGCAGTTCTTC. Amino acids: CASSQSGPSYNEQFF. Drawing the rest from reference TRBV7-3 and TRBJ2-1, the complete variable domain is GAGVSQTPSNKVTEKGKYVELRCDPISGHTALYWYRQSLGQGPEFLIYFQGTGAADDSGLPNDRFFAVRPEGSVSTLKIQRTERGDSAVYLCASSQSGPSYNEQFFGPGTRLTVL.

This clonotype was detected ten times or more. This sequence joins TRBV6-5 and TRBJ2-1, with 11 positions matching TRBD2. The germline V gene has CDR1 MNHEY and CDR2 SVGAGI. The CDR3 is 15 residues long. V shed 7 bases and J 7 bases; nucleotides not matched to a gene: 9. CDR3 in amino acids: CASTPTSGGLNEQFF. CDR3 nucleotide sequence: TGTGCCAGCACTCCTACTAGCGGGGGACTGAATGAGCAGTTCTTC.

This clonotype was detected many times. The chain uses TRBV5-6 and TRBJ1-5; TRBD1 agrees at 7 bases. Germline assignment: CDR1 SGHDT and CDR2 YYEEEE. V shed 6 bases, J shed 3 bases, and the junction held 12 bases outside the gene matches. The length of the CDR3 is 16 residues. The CDR3, as DNA: TGTGCCAGCACCCCCCTATACAGGGGCCCCAATCAGCCCCAGCATTTT. It is translated as CASTPLYRGPNQPQHF.

In its sample, this clonotype was seen a few times. This chain connects TRBV7-6 to TRBJ2-7, with D possibly TRBD2 on 6 matching bases. The germline CDR1 and CDR2 sequences are SGHVS and FNYEAQ. This CDR3 has 16 amino acids. Trimming shortened V by 5 bases and J by 0 bases, and 17 bases separated the two germline ends. In DNA form, the CDR3 reads TGTGCCAGCAGCCCCCTATGGGGGGACCACTCCTACGAGCAGTACTTC. Encoded protein: CASSPLWGDHSYEQYF.

This chain connects TRBV6-5 to TRBJ2-6; a possible D gene is TRBD1 (6 bases). V was pared by 1 base and J by 0 bases, with 13 bases between. In germline, CDR1 is MNHEY, CDR2 SVGAGI. The CDR3 length is 18 residues. The CDR3 DNA follows: TGTGCCAGCAGTTACTTGGCGACAGGCCTCTCTGGGGCCAACGTCCTGACTTTC. Encoded protein: CASSYLATGLSGANVLTF.

This clonotype came up many times. CDR3 nucleotide sequence: TGTGCCACCAGCAGAGATTTGCTTAGAAGTGAGCAGTTCTTC. This gives the protein CATSRDLLRSEQFF. The rearrangement uses TRBV15 and TRBJ2-1; D call uncertain. CDR3 length: 14 residues. Trimming stripped 0 bases from V and 9 bases from J, with 12 bases between. Per germline, CDR1 LNHNV and CDR2 YYDKDF (reference sequence).

This clonotype occurred many times. This chain joins TRBV7-7 and TRBJ2-3; tentative D call: TRBD2 (5 bases). This CDR3 region has 13 residues. The V gene's germline CDR1 is SSHAT and CDR2 FNYEAQ (reference sequence). V lost 3 bases to trimming and J lost 6 bases, with 10 bases between them. CDR3 protein: CASSFGTGDTQYF. The CDR3, as DNA: TGTGCCAGCAGCTTTGGAACGGGGGATACGCAGTATTTT.

This clonotype was observed a few times. This chain joins TRBV7-8 and TRBJ2-2; maybe TRBD1 (5 bases). CDR3 length: 14 residues. CDR1 and CDR2 from the germline V gene are SGHVS and FQNEAQ. V lost 2 bases to trimming and J lost 7 bases, with 11 bases between them. The CDR3 DNA reads TGTGCCAGCAGCTTAAAGGGGCTGGACGGGGAGCTGTTTTTT. This codes for CASSLKGLDGELFF.

This clonotype was counted at least ten times. The gene calls are TRBV20-1 and TRBJ2-2; 9 bases match TRBD1. Germline trimming cut 0 bases from V and 3 bases from J; bases unmatched to any gene: 2. Germline V gene data show CDR1 as DFQATT and CDR2 as SNEGSKA (reference sequence). The CDR3 is made up of 15 amino acids. The CDR3 DNA reads as TGCAGTGCTAGAGATTGGGACAGGGACACCGGGGAGCTGTTTTTT. Its protein is CSARDWDRDTGELFF.

This clonotype appeared many times. The chain carries TRBV20-1 and TRBJ2-5, with 7 positions matching TRBD2. This CDR3 has 15 amino acids. CDR1 and CDR2 (germline): DFQATT, SNEGSKA (reference sequence). Losses at the gene ends were 1 base for V and 3 bases for J; bases not matched to a gene: 8. CDR3 nucleotides: TGCAGTGCTAGAGTGGTAGCTAGCGGCAAAGAGACCCAGTACTTC. It is translated as CSARVVASGKETQYF.

This clonotype appeared a few times. This chain uses TRBV3-1 with TRBJ2-7; 7 bases line up with TRBD1. Germline assignment: CDR1 LGHDT and CDR2 YNNKEL (reference sequence). This CDR3 has 15 residues. V lost 4 bases, J lost 0 bases, and 6 bases stayed unmatched. CDR3 loop: CASSPGQVPSYEQYF. The DNA of the CDR3 is TGTGCCAGCAGCCCAGGACAGGTGCCCTCCTACGAGCAGTACTTC.

This clonotype showed up many times. V gene TRBV18 combines with J gene TRBJ2-2; D ambiguous. The V gene's germline CDR1 is KGHSH and CDR2 LQKENI. CDR3 length: 12 residues. Between the trimmed V and J ends, which lost 4 bases and 7 bases, there was a span of 7 bases. CDR3 protein: CASSLDFGELFF. The CDR3, as DNA: TGTGCCAGCTCACTAGACTTCGGGGAGCTGTTTTTT.

The table lists this clonotype with many counts. The chain joins TRBV7-8 to TRBJ2-3, with no clear D. V gave up 3 bases and J gave up 2 bases, with 12 bases separating them. Germline CDR1 is SGHVS and CDR2 is FQNEAQ. This CDR3 spans 15 amino acids. This CDR3 reads CASSFESDPTDTQYF. The CDR3 DNA follows: TGTGCCAGCAGCTTTGAATCGGACCCCACAGATACGCAGTATTTT. Full variable domain (remainder filled in from reference TRBV7-8 and TRBJ2-3): GAGVSQSPRYKVAKRGQDVALRCDPISGHVSLFWYQQALGQGPEFLTYFQNEAQLDKSGLPSDRFFAERPEGSVSTLKIQRTQQEDSAVYLCASSFESDPTDTQYFGPGTRLTVL.

This clonotype was detected ten times or more. The chain is built from TRBV6-1 and TRBJ2-6, with D possibly being TRBD1 or TRBD2 (5 bases each). V lost 7 bases and J lost 4, with 8 bases in between. CDR3 length equals 13 residues. Germline-derived CDR1 and CDR2 are MNHNS and SASEGT. CDR3 nucleotide sequence: TGTGCCAGCACAGGGAGCGGGGCCAACGTCCTGACTTTC. This codes for CASTGSGANVLTF.